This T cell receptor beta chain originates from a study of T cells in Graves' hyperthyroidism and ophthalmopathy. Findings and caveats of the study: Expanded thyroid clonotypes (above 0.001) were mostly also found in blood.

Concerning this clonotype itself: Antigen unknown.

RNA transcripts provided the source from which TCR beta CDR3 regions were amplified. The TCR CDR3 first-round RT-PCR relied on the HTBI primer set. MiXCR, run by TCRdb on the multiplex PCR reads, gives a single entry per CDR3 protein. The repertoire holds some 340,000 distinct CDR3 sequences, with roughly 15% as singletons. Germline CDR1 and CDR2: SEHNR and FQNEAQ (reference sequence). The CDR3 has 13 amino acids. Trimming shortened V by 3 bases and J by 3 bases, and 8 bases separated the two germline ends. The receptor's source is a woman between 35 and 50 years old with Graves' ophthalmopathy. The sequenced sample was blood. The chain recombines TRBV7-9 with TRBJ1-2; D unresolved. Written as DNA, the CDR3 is TGTGCCAGCAGCTTCCGAGACTACTATGGCTACACCTTC. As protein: CASSFRDYYGYTF.